This record covers a single TCR beta chain. Its antigen remains unknown. The sample is drawn from a study of cytomegalovirus exposure and HLA in healthy donors. Study outcomes and limitations: Diagnosis of cytomegalovirus status made by the classifier reportedly showed high specificity and sensitivity. The majority of CMV-associated TCR beta chains were reported as apparently HLA-restricted in a later analysis. In the analysis, some V segments, TRBV6-2 and TRBV6-3 included, were excluded as indistinguishable.

A multiplex PCR was run with 60 Vbeta primers and 13 Jbeta primers. Original data processing: Approximately 80 million unique TCR beta chains, around 10 million of them shared, were counted by a later analysis. Sequenced by immunoSEQ multiplex PCR; TCRdb stores in-frame clones only, minus some. V and J calls and clone size are given by that table; D and trimming were obtained from the DNA. Of 150,000 to 200,000 clones in the sample, approximately 85% were seen once. The germline V gene encodes CDR1 LGHNA and CDR2 YSLEER. V lost 1 base to trimming and J lost 6 bases; unmatched junction nucleotides: 9. This CDR3 has 16 residues.

The TCR sequence derives from a man aged 18 to 30 in good health and CMV-seronegative. The sequenced sample was PBMCs. The V gene is TRBV4-3, the J gene TRBJ2-5, with 9 bases lining up with TRBD2. The CDR3 protein is CASSQVTLAGDQTQYF. CDR3 DNA: TGCGCCAGCAGCCAAGTTACGTTAGCGGGAGATCAGACCCAGTACTTC.